The T cell receptor beta chain under discussion was sequenced for a study of blood T cell repertoires in COVID-19. Study-level information: The United States, Italy and Spain were the sources of the acute and convalescent COVID-19 samples. In each case, the material was cDNA or gDNA derived from T cells, B-cell-depleted T cells, or PBMCs.

Authors' analysis steps: Reference gene primer amplification yielded estimated nucleated cell counts. Profiling relied on immunoSEQ multiplex PCR, and the TCRdb table lists in-frame clones only, not all of them. Clonal size and the V and J genes are those of that table, whereas D and trimming came from the DNA. The sample has some 460,000 clones; approximately 90% are singletons. V lost 4 bases to trimming and J lost 0 bases, with 9 bases between them. Germline lookup yields CDR1 MNHEY and CDR2 SMNVEV (reference sequence). The CDR3 contains 15 residues. The receptor was isolated from a woman aged 30 to 39 with acute or convalescent COVID-19. Sequencing was carried out using peripheral blood. This chain uses TRBV27 with TRBJ2-2; no definite D call. DNA of the CDR3: TGTGCCAGCAGTTACGGTTCCGCGAACACCGGGGAGCTGTTTTTT. Protein: CASSYGSANTGELFF.